This T cell receptor (beta chain) comes out of a study of tumor-infiltrating lymphocytes in oesophageal squamous cell carcinoma. Using its own MiXCR run on the PCR reads, TCRdb lists one record per CDR3 protein. The sample consists of just under 20,000 distinct CDR3 sequences, roughly two fifths of them appearing once. This clonotype has just one count. Per the germline V gene, CDR1 is SGHTA and CDR2 is FQGTGA. The CDR3 contains 15 residues. The ends were cut back, 5 bases at V and 0 bases at J, with 13 bases in the middle. The receptor's source is a male donor with esophageal squamous cell carcinoma. V usage is TRBV7-3 and J usage is TRBJ1-1; D may be TRBD1 (6 bases). The sequencing input was esophageal tumor tissue. CDR3 protein: CASSVGGPMNTEAFF. CDR3 nucleotide sequence: TGTGCCAGCAGCGTAGGGGGTCCCATGAACACTGAAGCTTTCTTT.